This T cell receptor (beta chain) was captured in a study of CD8 T cells in Susac syndrome. The study, taken as a whole, reports: The study's TCR sequencing and HLA analysis drew on a certain number of individuals. That number was acknowledged as relatively small.

Sequencing targeted TCR beta in blood CD8+ and CD4+ T cells. The patients serving as multiple sclerosis controls were treatment-naive. They had stable or active relapsing-remitting disease and fulfilled revised McDonald criteria. In regard to this clonotype: The antigen is unknown.

The CDR3 runs 15 residues. Germline CDR1 MDHEN, CDR2 SYDVKM. V lost 7 bases and J lost 0, with 13 bases in between. RNA amounts of about 0.5 to 1 ug underwent reverse transcription with random hexamers. Amplification of TCR beta CDR3 spanned 54 Vbeta and 13 Jbeta via immunoSEQ multiplex PCR. TCRdb re-called the immunoSEQ multiplex PCR reads through MiXCR, storing one row per CDR3 protein. This sample has 100,000 to 150,000 distinct CDR3 sequences, with over 90% found just once. The material sequenced was CD8+ T cells from PBMCs. This chain uses TRBV28 with TRBJ2-1, with D perhaps matching TRBD2 (6 bases). This clonotype was obtained from a human donor with multiple sclerosis. CDR3 protein: CASTRGASSYNEQFF. In nucleotides, the CDR3 is TGTGCCAGCACCCGCGGGGCAAGCTCCTACAATGAGCAGTTCTTC.